This T cell receptor (beta chain) originates from a study of T cell responses to AZD1222 COVID-19 vaccine. The protocol was immunoSEQ multiplex PCR, while the TCRdb copy is restricted to in-frame clones and leaves out a portion. Among 140,000 to 150,000 clones listed, roughly nine tenths were seen once. Germline V CDR1 and CDR2: MNHNS, SASEGT. With 0 bases clipped from V and 7 bases from J, the junction kept 8 bases outside the gene matches. This CDR3 region has 16 residues. The chain recombines TRBV6-1 with TRBJ1-5; 8 nucleotides line up with TRBD1. The sequence was obtained from an adult in good health. The sequencing used peripheral blood, collected on day 0 of AZD1222 vaccination. The CDR3 DNA sequence: TGTGCCAGCAGTGAAGCGGGGACAGGCCGGGGACAGCCCCAGCATTTT. Protein product: CASSEAGTGRGQPQHF.